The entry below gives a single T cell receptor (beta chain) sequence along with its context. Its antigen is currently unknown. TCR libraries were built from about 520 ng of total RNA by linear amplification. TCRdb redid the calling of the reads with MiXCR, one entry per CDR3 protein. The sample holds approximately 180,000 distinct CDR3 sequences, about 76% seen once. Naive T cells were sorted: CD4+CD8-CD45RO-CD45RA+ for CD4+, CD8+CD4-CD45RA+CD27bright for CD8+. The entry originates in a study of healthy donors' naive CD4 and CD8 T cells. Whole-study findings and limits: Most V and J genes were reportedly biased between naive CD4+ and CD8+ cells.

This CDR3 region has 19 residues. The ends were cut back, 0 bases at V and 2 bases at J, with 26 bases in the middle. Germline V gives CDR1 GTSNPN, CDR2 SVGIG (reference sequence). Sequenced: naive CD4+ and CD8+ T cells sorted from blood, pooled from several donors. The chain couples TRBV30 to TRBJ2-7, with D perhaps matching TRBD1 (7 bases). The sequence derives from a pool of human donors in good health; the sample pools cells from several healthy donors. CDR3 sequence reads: CAWSVRPRQGGGYPYEQYF. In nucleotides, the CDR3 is TGTGCCTGGAGTGTACGCCCCCGACAGGGCGGAGGGTATCCCTACGAGCAGTACTTC.